This T cell receptor (beta chain) was obtained from a study of shared clonotypes between healthy human individuals. Study-level results: Rarefaction gave evidence that sorted-subset sequencing remained incomplete despite large depth. Non-shared clonotypes showed lower generation probabilities than clonotypes common to all four donors. The study generally estimated greater richness for naive than memory subsets.

CD45RO-negative cells were positively selected for CCR7, leaving out terminally differentiated effector memory CD45RA+ cells. Original data processing: With immunoSEQ giving junction-only sequences and no quality scores, filtering differed. Libraries were prepared by immunoSEQ multiplex PCR; TCRdb keeps only in-frame clonotypes and omits some of them. D and trimming were read from the DNA, whereas the V and J calls and clone size are those reported in that table. The sample yields about 2.1 million clones, roughly 95% seen once. With regard to this clone: Antigen unknown.

The CDR3 is 16 amino acids. The germline gives CDR1 SGHRS, CDR2 YFSETQ. V was shortened by 1 base and J by 0 bases, with 12 bases between the two germline ends. The chain joins TRBV5-1 to TRBJ2-3; possibly TRBD2 for D (6 bases). Sequencing was performed on naive CD8+ T cells from PBMCs. This TCR came from a man younger than 35 in good health. Some clones in this sample may be carry-over from other donors' samples. CDR3 region: CASSLSGSGSTDTQYF. Here the CDR3 DNA reads TGCGCCAGCAGCTTGTCGGGGAGCGGGAGCACAGATACGCAGTATTTT.